These T cell receptor beta chains were read from a single sample in a study of CD8 T cells in ankylosing spondylitis. Using its own MiXCR run on the 5' RACE reads, TCRdb lists one record per CDR3 protein. The sample gives roughly 150,000 distinct CDR3 sequences, approximately 9% of which show up once; about 16% is in the top ten. The sequenced sample consisted of blood, either unsorted or a sorted T cell fraction (not recorded which). These receptors were collected from a female donor with ankylosing spondylitis or in good health (not recorded which). The CDR3 runs from the conserved cysteine through the conserved F or W. The order of the fields is D gene, CDR3 length, J gene, clone size, V gene, CDR3 DNA, CDR3 protein. The D gene is left open where the match is weak. Size tells how often a clone was seen (once, few, many) or the class of an expanded clone, and some rows leave it out.

d_call: -
cdr3_length: 16
j_call: TRBJ2-2
clone_size: few
v_call: TRBV7-6
cdr3_nt: TGTGCCAGCAGCTTAGCGCGCTACGCGAACACCGGGGAGCTGTTTTTT
cdr3_aa: CASSLARYANTGELFF

d_call: TRBD1
cdr3_length: 15
j_call: TRBJ1-1
clone_size: many
v_call: TRBV4-2
cdr3_nt: TGTGCCAGCAGCCACGGACAGGGGGGGAACACTGAAGCTTTCTTT
cdr3_aa: CASSHGQGGNTEAFF

d_call: -
cdr3_length: 15
j_call: TRBJ2-7
clone_size: few
v_call: TRBV27
cdr3_nt: TGTGCCAGCAGTATATCGGGGACCCCCTGGGGCGAGCAGTACTTC
cdr3_aa: CASSISGTPWGEQYF

d_call: -
cdr3_length: 11
j_call: TRBJ2-4
clone_size: few
v_call: TRBV23-1
cdr3_nt: TGCGCCAGCAGTCAAGGGGAAAGTTCGTACTTC
cdr3_aa: CASSQGESSYF

d_call: -
cdr3_length: 15
j_call: TRBJ2-3
clone_size: many
v_call: TRBV6-2/TRBV6-3
cdr3_nt: TGTGCCAGCAGTTACGGCGCTAGTGGAGCAGATACGCAGTATTTT
cdr3_aa: CASSYGASGADTQYF

d_call: TRBD1
cdr3_length: 14
j_call: TRBJ1-2
clone_size: few
v_call: TRBV7-9
cdr3_nt: TGTGCCAGCAGCTTAGAGGGACAGCTCTATGGCTACACCTTC
cdr3_aa: CASSLEGQLYGYTF

d_call: -
cdr3_length: 15
j_call: TRBJ2-1
clone_size: -
v_call: TRBV20-1
cdr3_nt: TGCAGTGCTAGAGATCAGGGCTTTGGTTACAATGAGCAGTTCTTC
cdr3_aa: CSARDQGFGYNEQFF

d_call: -
cdr3_length: 12
j_call: TRBJ2-1
clone_size: few
v_call: TRBV14
cdr3_nt: TGTGCCAGCAGCCACACTACCGGTGAGCAGTTCTTC
cdr3_aa: CASSHTTGEQFF

d_call: -
cdr3_length: 13
j_call: TRBJ2-7
clone_size: -
v_call: TRBV25-1
cdr3_nt: TGTGCCAGCAGTGAATCTCTTCTGGATGAGCAGTACTTC
cdr3_aa: CASSESLLDEQYF

d_call: TRBD1
cdr3_length: 15
j_call: TRBJ2-1
clone_size: many
v_call: TRBV10-3
cdr3_nt: TGTGCCATCAGCGAGGGGACAGGGGGTATTAATGAGCAGTTCTTC
cdr3_aa: CAISEGTGGINEQFF

d_call: -
cdr3_length: 15
j_call: TRBJ2-7
clone_size: few
v_call: TRBV9
cdr3_nt: TGTGCCAGCAGCGTAGGCAGGGCGAGCTCCTACGAGCAGTACTTC
cdr3_aa: CASSVGRASSYEQYF

d_call: -
cdr3_length: 13
j_call: TRBJ2-2
clone_size: -
v_call: TRBV6-2/TRBV6-3
cdr3_nt: TGTGCCAGCAGTCCAAACTTCGTTGGGGAGCTGTTTTTT
cdr3_aa: CASSPNFVGELFF

d_call: -
cdr3_length: 14
j_call: TRBJ1-2
clone_size: many
v_call: TRBV4-3
cdr3_nt: TGCGCCAGCAGCCTCAGGGGCGCTGTAGGAGACTACACCTTC
cdr3_aa: CASSLRGAVGDYTF

d_call: -
cdr3_length: 14
j_call: TRBJ2-3
clone_size: -
v_call: TRBV12-3/TRBV12-4
cdr3_nt: TGTGCCAGCAGTTTTTTGGGCAGCACAGATACGCAGTATTTT
cdr3_aa: CASSFLGSTDTQYF

d_call: TRBD2
cdr3_length: 14
j_call: TRBJ2-7
clone_size: few
v_call: TRBV27
cdr3_nt: TGTGCCAGCAGTTTCGCGGGAGACCTCTACGAGCAGTACTTC
cdr3_aa: CASSFAGDLYEQYF

d_call: TRBD2
cdr3_length: 15
j_call: TRBJ2-7
clone_size: -
v_call: TRBV2
cdr3_nt: TGTGCCAGCAGTGAGAGAGGGACTAGTGTCTACGAGCAGTACTTC
cdr3_aa: CASSERGTSVYEQYF

d_call: -
cdr3_length: 12
j_call: TRBJ2-2
clone_size: few
v_call: TRBV29-1
cdr3_nt: TGCAGCGTTGGAGGAGGGGCCGGGGAGCTGTTTTTT
cdr3_aa: CSVGGGAGELFF

d_call: TRBD2
cdr3_length: 14
j_call: TRBJ2-1
clone_size: -
v_call: TRBV2
cdr3_nt: TGTGCCAGCAGCGGCGGGATCGGACTAGCGCTTCAGTTCTTC
cdr3_aa: CASSGGIGLALQFF

d_call: TRBD1
cdr3_length: 15
j_call: TRBJ2-7
clone_size: many
v_call: TRBV15
cdr3_nt: TGTGCCACCAGCCGCAAATCACAGGGGCTCAACGAGCAGTACTTC
cdr3_aa: CATSRKSQGLNEQYF

d_call: -
cdr3_length: 14
j_call: TRBJ2-7
clone_size: many
v_call: TRBV7-2
cdr3_nt: TGTGCCAGCAGCTTGGAGGGAGTTGGTAACGAGCAGTACTTC
cdr3_aa: CASSLEGVGNEQYF

d_call: TRBD2
cdr3_length: 14
j_call: TRBJ2-1
clone_size: few
v_call: TRBV30
cdr3_nt: TGTGCCTTCGGTGGGACTAGCGGGAGTAAAGAGCAGTTCTTC
cdr3_aa: CAFGGTSGSKEQFF

d_call: TRBD1
cdr3_length: 15
j_call: TRBJ2-7
clone_size: few
v_call: TRBV5-5
cdr3_nt: TGTGCCAGCAGCTTCGGACAGGGGGCCCCCTACGAGCAGTACTTC
cdr3_aa: CASSFGQGAPYEQYF

d_call: -
cdr3_length: 15
j_call: TRBJ2-7
clone_size: -
v_call: TRBV19
cdr3_nt: TGTGCCAGTAGTATAGATCACAGGCGTCACTACGAGCAGTACTTC
cdr3_aa: CASSIDHRRHYEQYF

d_call: -
cdr3_length: 14
j_call: TRBJ2-7
clone_size: -
v_call: TRBV9
cdr3_nt: TGTGCCAGCAGCGTAGGAGGCGGGAACTACGAGCAGTACTTC
cdr3_aa: CASSVGGGNYEQYF

d_call: -
cdr3_length: 12
j_call: TRBJ2-7
clone_size: few
v_call: TRBV5-1
cdr3_nt: TGCGCCAGCAGCCCGACTAGTGGTGAGCAGTACTTC
cdr3_aa: CASSPTSGEQYF

d_call: TRBD1
cdr3_length: 15
j_call: TRBJ2-2
clone_size: few
v_call: TRBV4-3
cdr3_nt: TGCGCCAGCAGCCAAGTTACAGGGGGAACCGGGGAGCTGTTTTTT
cdr3_aa: CASSQVTGGTGELFF

d_call: -
cdr3_length: 13
j_call: TRBJ2-7
clone_size: many
v_call: TRBV5-1
cdr3_nt: TGCGCCAGCAGCTTGGAGATTTTCTACGAGCAGTACTTC
cdr3_aa: CASSLEIFYEQYF

d_call: TRBD2
cdr3_length: 17
j_call: TRBJ2-1
clone_size: -
v_call: TRBV19
cdr3_nt: TGTGCCAGTAGTATAGATCTTCAGCGGGAGTCAGATGTTGAGCAGTTCTTC
cdr3_aa: CASSIDLQRESDVEQFF

d_call: -
cdr3_length: 15
j_call: TRBJ1-3
clone_size: once
v_call: TRBV21-1
cdr3_nt: TGTGCCAGCAGCTGTAACAGGGGCTGTGGAAACACAATATATTTT
cdr3_aa: CASSCNRGCGNTIYF

d_call: TRBD2
cdr3_length: 15
j_call: TRBJ2-5
clone_size: -
v_call: TRBV7-9
cdr3_nt: TGTGCCAGCAGCTTAGTACTAGCGGGTCAAGAGACCCAGTACTTC
cdr3_aa: CASSLVLAGQETQYF

d_call: -
cdr3_length: 14
j_call: TRBJ2-7
clone_size: few
v_call: TRBV20-1
cdr3_nt: TGCAGTGCTAGAGATCTCGGCGGCCACTACGAGCAGTACTTC
cdr3_aa: CSARDLGGHYEQYF

d_call: TRBD1
cdr3_length: 14
j_call: TRBJ1-5
clone_size: few
v_call: TRBV28
cdr3_nt: TGTGCCAGCAGCCCTCGGACAGGGGGTCAGCCCCAGCATTTT
cdr3_aa: CASSPRTGGQPQHF

d_call: -
cdr3_length: 15
j_call: TRBJ2-5
clone_size: -
v_call: TRBV7-9
cdr3_nt: TGTGCCAGCAGCGCTGAACGGGACTACCAAGAGACCCAGTACTTC
cdr3_aa: CASSAERDYQETQYF

d_call: TRBD2
cdr3_length: 17
j_call: TRBJ2-3
clone_size: few
v_call: TRBV13
cdr3_nt: TGTGCCAGCAGCTTAGGCAAGCTAGCGGGAGTCGCAGATACGCAGTATTTT
cdr3_aa: CASSLGKLAGVADTQYF

d_call: TRBD2
cdr3_length: 16
j_call: TRBJ2-1
clone_size: few
v_call: TRBV7-9
cdr3_nt: TGTGCCAGCAGCTTTGATCCGGGAGGTATCTACAATGAGCAGTTCTTC
cdr3_aa: CASSFDPGGIYNEQFF

d_call: -
cdr3_length: 14
j_call: TRBJ2-1
clone_size: few
v_call: TRBV7-9
cdr3_nt: TGTGCCAGCAGCCCGAAGGGGTCCTACAATGAGCAGTTCTTC
cdr3_aa: CASSPKGSYNEQFF

d_call: -
cdr3_length: 14
j_call: TRBJ2-7
clone_size: -
v_call: TRBV5-5
cdr3_nt: TGTGCCAGCAGCCTATGGACAGACCTCTACGAGCAGTACTTC
cdr3_aa: CASSLWTDLYEQYF

d_call: TRBD1
cdr3_length: 14
j_call: TRBJ2-3
clone_size: -
v_call: TRBV5-6
cdr3_nt: TGTGCCAGCAGCTCGACAGGGGGTTTAGATACGCAGTATTTT
cdr3_aa: CASSSTGGLDTQYF

d_call: -
cdr3_length: 16
j_call: TRBJ2-3
clone_size: -
v_call: TRBV13
cdr3_nt: TGTGCCAGCAGCCAGGGCCCTAGCAGAATCACAGATACGCAGTATTTT
cdr3_aa: CASSQGPSRITDTQYF

d_call: -
cdr3_length: 11
j_call: TRBJ1-1
clone_size: -
v_call: TRBV7-8
cdr3_nt: TGTGCCAGCAGTGTATACACTGAAGCTTTCTTT
cdr3_aa: CASSVYTEAFF

d_call: -
cdr3_length: 18
j_call: TRBJ2-1
clone_size: few
v_call: TRBV9
cdr3_nt: TGTGCCAGCAGCGCCAGTCCCGGGGCTAGTAGCTCCTACAATGAGCAGTTCTTC
cdr3_aa: CASSASPGASSSYNEQFF

d_call: -
cdr3_length: 15
j_call: TRBJ2-5
clone_size: few
v_call: TRBV5-1
cdr3_nt: TGCGCCAGCAGCTTGCTGGGGGAGTTGGGGGAGACCCAGTACTTC
cdr3_aa: CASSLLGELGETQYF

d_call: -
cdr3_length: 16
j_call: TRBJ2-1
clone_size: -
v_call: TRBV7-8
cdr3_nt: TGTGCCAGCAGCCCCCCTGGCGCCAGCTCCTACAATGAGCAGTTCTTC
cdr3_aa: CASSPPGASSYNEQFF

d_call: TRBD2
cdr3_length: 15
j_call: TRBJ2-4
clone_size: -
v_call: TRBV5-6
cdr3_nt: TGTGCCAGCAGCTTGGGCAGCGGGACCGGGAACATTCAGTACTTC
cdr3_aa: CASSLGSGTGNIQYF

d_call: TRBD1
cdr3_length: 14
j_call: TRBJ2-7
clone_size: few
v_call: TRBV2
cdr3_nt: TGTGCCAGCACCCCCGACAGGGCGTCCGTCGAGCAGTACTTC
cdr3_aa: CASTPDRASVEQYF

d_call: TRBD1
cdr3_length: 14
j_call: TRBJ2-7
clone_size: -
v_call: TRBV28
cdr3_nt: TGTGCCAGCAGTTCCGGGACAGGGGAGTACGAGCAGTACTTC
cdr3_aa: CASSSGTGEYEQYF

d_call: TRBD2
cdr3_length: 15
j_call: TRBJ2-5
clone_size: many
v_call: TRBV12-3/TRBV12-4
cdr3_nt: TGTGCCAGCAGTCCCCCGGGGGGGTACCAAGAGACCCAGTACTTC
cdr3_aa: CASSPPGGYQETQYF

d_call: -
cdr3_length: 16
j_call: TRBJ2-1
clone_size: -
v_call: TRBV7-9
cdr3_nt: TGTGCCAGCAGCTTACCCCTAGAGGAGGGGGTGAATGAGCAGTTCTTC
cdr3_aa: CASSLPLEEGVNEQFF

d_call: -
cdr3_length: 14
j_call: TRBJ2-7
clone_size: few
v_call: TRBV13
cdr3_nt: TGTGCCAGCACCTCGGGCCTAGGAAATTACGAGCAGTACTTC
cdr3_aa: CASTSGLGNYEQYF

d_call: -
cdr3_length: 15
j_call: TRBJ2-7
clone_size: few
v_call: TRBV9
cdr3_nt: TGTGCCAGCAGCGTAGACCTGGGGTCTAGCTACGAGCAGTACTTC
cdr3_aa: CASSVDLGSSYEQYF

d_call: -
cdr3_length: 12
j_call: TRBJ2-2
clone_size: few
v_call: TRBV29-1
cdr3_nt: TGCAGCGTTGGACTATCCTACGGGGAGCTGTTTTTT
cdr3_aa: CSVGLSYGELFF

d_call: -
cdr3_length: 15
j_call: TRBJ2-2
clone_size: many
v_call: TRBV12-3/TRBV12-4
cdr3_nt: TGTGCCAGCAGTCCTTGGCACCCGCCCACCGGGGAGCTGTTTTTT
cdr3_aa: CASSPWHPPTGELFF

d_call: TRBD2
cdr3_length: 13
j_call: TRBJ2-7
clone_size: -
v_call: TRBV5-4
cdr3_nt: TGTGCCTTTGGGGGGGGGATGACCTACGAGCAGTACTTC
cdr3_aa: CAFGGGMTYEQYF

d_call: TRBD2
cdr3_length: 16
j_call: TRBJ2-1
clone_size: once
v_call: TRBV27
cdr3_nt: TGTGCCAGCAGTAACTTACTAGCGGGAGCCTACAATGAGCAGTTCTTC
cdr3_aa: CASSNLLAGAYNEQFF

d_call: TRBD2
cdr3_length: 14
j_call: TRBJ2-1
clone_size: -
v_call: TRBV9
cdr3_nt: TGTGCCAGCAGCGGAAGCGGGAAGCCCAATGAGCAGTTCTTC
cdr3_aa: CASSGSGKPNEQFF

d_call: -
cdr3_length: 14
j_call: TRBJ2-3
clone_size: -
v_call: TRBV9
cdr3_nt: TGTGCCAGCAGCGTAGGAGGGAAGGGGGATACGCAGTATTTT
cdr3_aa: CASSVGGKGDTQYF

d_call: -
cdr3_length: 13
j_call: TRBJ1-2
clone_size: few
v_call: TRBV6-4
cdr3_nt: TGTGCCAGCAGTGTTGGGTCGCTCTATGGCTACACCTTC
cdr3_aa: CASSVGSLYGYTF